This T cell receptor (beta chain) derives from a study of blood T cell repertoires in COVID-19. Study-level background: Spain, Italy and the United States supplied samples that represented acute and convalescent COVID-19. Sample material is recorded as cDNA or gDNA derived from T cells, B-cell-depleted T cells, or PBMCs.

Original methodology: Nucleated cell counts were estimated from reference gene primer amplification. Sequencing was performed with immunoSEQ multiplex PCR; in TCRdb, only in-frame clones are kept and a portion is missing. V, J and clone size derive from that table, while D and trimming were established from the DNA sequence. The sample contains 200,000 to 250,000 clones, 80% to 85% of which appear only once. Per the germline V gene, CDR1 is MNHEY and CDR2 is SMNVEV (reference sequence). CDR3 size: 17 residues. V lost 3 bases and J lost 4; bases outside the gene matches: 14. The receptor comes from a woman in her 30s who had recovered from COVID-19. V and J are TRBV27 and TRBJ2-7, with 8 bases identical to TRBD2. Sequencing was performed on peripheral blood. CDR3 sequence reads: CASSFYVGRASRYEQYF. The CDR3 coding sequence is TGTGCCAGCAGTTTCTACGTCGGGAGGGCCTCGAGGTACGAGCAGTACTTC.